This TCR beta chain was profiled in a study of T cells in Graves' hyperthyroidism and ophthalmopathy (dated by TCRdb to the late 2010s). Turning to the overall study: Peripheral blood samples were taken at initial diagnosis, before any treatment was given. A discovery cohort of around 100 patients, approximately 45 with Graves' ophthalmopathy and fewer than 65 with stable Graves' hyperthyroidism, was used to find distinguishing TCR V-J signatures. The paper describes TCR Vbeta CDR3 sequencing of around 140 peripheral blood samples, made up of about 40 ophthalmopathy patients, around 78 hyperthyroidism patients and around 17 progressor patients. Prospective prediction of ophthalmopathy was tested in an independent validation cohort consisting of fewer than 20 hyperthyroidism patients and some 17 patients who later progressed to ophthalmopathy. The 100 discovery patients were divided at random into training and test sets in a 7:3 ratio. In addition, the study compared T-cell repertoires in thyroid tissue and in blood from roughly 6 Graves' hyperthyroidism patients. Following sampling, methimazole starting at 30 mg daily was given to hyperthyroidism patients, and high-dose intravenous methylprednisolone was given to ophthalmopathy patients.

This clonotype was observed a few times. Its antigen is not yet known. Per-base qualities were not stored, and no clone one base away is much larger. Overall study outcomes, separate from this receptor: Ophthalmopathy was separated from stable hyperthyroidism by a 13 V-J signature model, with about 86% sensitivity and about 81% specificity obtained in cross-validation and 80%/75% obtained in testing. Most expanded thyroid clonotypes (frequency above 0.001) were also detected in blood, suggesting blood repertoires may reflect thyroid immune responses. In validation, the model predicted progression to ophthalmopathy a median of approximately 6.6 months before onset, with approximately 68% sensitivity and 72.22% specificity. Sample size was not statistically predetermined, and blinding of investigators to group allocation was not performed.

The TCR beta CDR3 regions were amplified from the RNA transcripts. A first-round RT-PCR of the TCR CDR3 used the HTBI primer set with the Qiagen OneStep RT-PCR kit. A second multiplex PCR round built the libraries, followed by size selection and purification. Libraries were sequenced paired-end with 100 bp reads on an Illumina HiSeq2000. In the source study's methods: SOAPnuke was used to process the raw data, throwing out any read that contained adapters or uncalled bases, had a mean Phred below 15, or lacked an exact constant-primer or identifier match. COPE v1.2.5 was used to merge the high-quality paired reads, and each unique nucleotide sequence was defined as a clonotype. MiTCR v1.1 was used to align clonotypes to the IMGT TRBV, TRBD and TRBJ reference segments. Analysis was restricted to V-J combinations with a frequency above 0.0001, which covered 99.2% of repertoires. A TCS score was defined as the ratio of F50 (clonal expansion) to E x V (chaos), with BLOSUM62-based TCRdist applied between CDR3 peptides within each V-J. Welch's t-statistics and random forest reduced some 510 V-J features to under 15, which were used in a naive Bayes classifier (R e1071). TCRdb ran its own pipeline on the public reads, namely fastp trimming at Q25 and MiXCR clone calling, and kept in-frame beta chains. Here each entry gathers all rows of one CDR3 protein and keeps the most common genes and DNA. The V and J calls and clone size come from TCRdb's table, not from the authors' own analysis. For this sample the table gives around 560,000 distinct CDR3 sequences, of which approximately 16% were detected only once. The top ten constitute around a sixth of the sample.

Germline trimming: 3 bases from V, 2 bases from J; junction bases outside gene matches: 4. The germline V gene provides CDR1 SGHRS and CDR2 YFSETQ. From the cysteine up to the phenylalanine, the CDR3 has a length of 16 residues. Left in the record is the CDR3 DNA by itself, 48 bases read in frame from the first base. Stable Graves' hyperthyroidism was defined as the absence of progression to ophthalmopathy over 18 months of follow-up. Hyperthyroidism patients were newly diagnosed, had a disease duration of under 2 months, and were aged 18 to 65 years. Exclusion was applied to patients with uncontrolled infections, other autoimmune diseases, pregnancy or lactation. Diagnoses were based on clinical symptoms, serum thyroxine and TRAb, thyroid ultrasound and orbital computed tomography. PBMCs were isolated from about 10 ml of fresh peripheral blood by Ficoll-Paque density gradient centrifugation. Trizol reagent was used to extract total RNA, and RNA quality was then checked on an Agilent 2100 Bioanalyzer.

The source material was blood. The sequence came from a woman younger than 35 with Graves' hyperthyroidism. The V and J genes are TRBV5-1 and TRBJ2-7; TRBD2 lines up with 14 middle nucleotides. CDR3 reads: CASSSGLAGEAYEQYF. The DNA sequence is given as TGCGCCAGCAGCTCGGGACTAGCGGGAGAAGCCTACGAGCAGTACTTC.